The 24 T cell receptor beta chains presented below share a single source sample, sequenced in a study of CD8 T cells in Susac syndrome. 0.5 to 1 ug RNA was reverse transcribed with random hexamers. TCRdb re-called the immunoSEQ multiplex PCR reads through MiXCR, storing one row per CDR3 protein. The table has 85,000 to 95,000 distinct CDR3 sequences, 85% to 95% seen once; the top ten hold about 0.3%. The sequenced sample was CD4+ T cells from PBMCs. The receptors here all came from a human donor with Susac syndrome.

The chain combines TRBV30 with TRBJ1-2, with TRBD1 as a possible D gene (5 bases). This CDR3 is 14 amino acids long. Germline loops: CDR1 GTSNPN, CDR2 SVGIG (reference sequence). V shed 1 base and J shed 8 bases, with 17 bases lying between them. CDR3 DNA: TGTGCCTGGAGTGACCCGGGACCGCCGGGAGGCTACACCTTC. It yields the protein CAWSDPGPPGGYTF. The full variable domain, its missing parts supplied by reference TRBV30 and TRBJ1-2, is SQTIHQWPATLVQPVGSPLSLECTVEGTSNPNLYWYRQAAGRGLQLLFYSVGIGQISSEVPQNLSASRPQDRQFILSSKKLLLSDSGFYLCAWSDPGPPGGYTFGSGTRLTVV.

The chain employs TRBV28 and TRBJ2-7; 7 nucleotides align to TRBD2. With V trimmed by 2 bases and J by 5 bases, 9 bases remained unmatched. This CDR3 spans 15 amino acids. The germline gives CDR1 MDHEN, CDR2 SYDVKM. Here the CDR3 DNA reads TGTGCCAGCAGTTTAGGTCGGACTAGTGTCCACGAGCAGTACTTC. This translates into CASSLGRTSVHEQYF.

CDR3 nucleotides: TGTGCCAGCATCGAAGGGTGGAGCGGGGGAAGCAATGAGCAGTTCTTC. Its protein is CASIEGWSGGSNEQFF. V usage is TRBV28 and J usage is TRBJ2-1, with TRBD2 matching 8 bases. J lost 6 bases, V lost 7 bases, and 14 bases had no gene match. The CDR3 is made up of 16 amino acids. Germline V gene data show CDR1 as MDHEN and CDR2 as SYDVKM.

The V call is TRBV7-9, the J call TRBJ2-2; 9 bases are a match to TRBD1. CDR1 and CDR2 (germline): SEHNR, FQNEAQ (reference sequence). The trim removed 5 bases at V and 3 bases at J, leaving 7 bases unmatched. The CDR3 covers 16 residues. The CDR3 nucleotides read TGTGCCAGCAGCGCTAGACAGGGGGTCGACACCGGGGAGCTGTTTTTT. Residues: CASSARQGVDTGELFF.

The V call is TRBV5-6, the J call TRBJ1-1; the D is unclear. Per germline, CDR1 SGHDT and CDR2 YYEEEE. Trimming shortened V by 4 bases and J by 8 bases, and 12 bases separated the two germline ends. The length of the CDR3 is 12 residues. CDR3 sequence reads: CASSLRPGEAFF. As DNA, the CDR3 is TGTGCCAGCAGCCTGCGTCCGGGCGAAGCTTTCTTT.

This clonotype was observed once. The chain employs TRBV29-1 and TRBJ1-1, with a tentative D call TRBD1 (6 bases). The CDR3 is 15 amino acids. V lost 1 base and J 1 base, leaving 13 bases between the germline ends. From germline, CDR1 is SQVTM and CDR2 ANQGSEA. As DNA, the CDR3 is TGCAGCGTTGAAGCCGCCGGGACACCGAACACTGAAGCTTTCTTT. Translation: CSVEAAGTPNTEAFF.

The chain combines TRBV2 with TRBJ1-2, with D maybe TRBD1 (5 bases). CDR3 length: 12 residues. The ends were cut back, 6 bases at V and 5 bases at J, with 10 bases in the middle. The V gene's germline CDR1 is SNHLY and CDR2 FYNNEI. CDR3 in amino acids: CASRSTVYGYTF. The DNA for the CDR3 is TGTGCCAGCAGATCGACAGTTTATGGCTACACCTTC.

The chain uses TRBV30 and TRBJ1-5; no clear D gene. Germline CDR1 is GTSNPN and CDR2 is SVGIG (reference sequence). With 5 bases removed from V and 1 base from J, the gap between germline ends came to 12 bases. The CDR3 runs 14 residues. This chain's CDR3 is CAWGPFGSNQPQHF. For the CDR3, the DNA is TGTGCCTGGGGGCCCTTCGGAAGCAATCAGCCCCAGCATTTT.

The CDR3 DNA reads TGTGCCAGCAGTAGCCTCACAGGATACGAGCAGTACTTC. Translating it yields CASSSLTGYEQYF. This chain links TRBV27 with TRBJ2-7; the D gene is possibly TRBD1 (5 bases). V was trimmed by 5 bases and J by 4 bases, leaving 12 bases between them. The CDR3 is 13 amino acids. CDR1 is MNHEY and CDR2 is SMNVEV in the germline V gene (reference sequence).

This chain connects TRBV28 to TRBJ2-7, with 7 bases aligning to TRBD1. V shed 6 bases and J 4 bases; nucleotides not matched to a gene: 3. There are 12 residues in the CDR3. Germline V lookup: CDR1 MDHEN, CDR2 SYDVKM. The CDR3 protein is CASSRGQYEQYF. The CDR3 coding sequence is TGTGCCAGCAGCCGGGGACAGTACGAGCAGTACTTC.

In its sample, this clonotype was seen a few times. CDR3 loop: CASSRATEAFF. The CDR3 region has the DNA TGTGCCAGCTCAAGGGCCACTGAAGCTTTCTTT. This chain uses TRBV3-1 with TRBJ1-1, with D uncertain. V gave up 8 bases and J gave up 4 bases, with 8 bases separating them. CDR3 length: 11 residues. Germline-derived CDR1 and CDR2 are LGHDT and YNNKEL (reference sequence). Together with reference TRBV3-1 and TRBJ1-1, the CDR3 gives the full variable domain: DTAVSQTPKYLVTQMGNDKSIKCEQNLGHDTMYWYKQDSKKFLKIMFSYNNKELIINETVPNRFSPKSPDKAHLNLHINSLELGDSAVYFCASSRATEAFFGQGTRLTVV.

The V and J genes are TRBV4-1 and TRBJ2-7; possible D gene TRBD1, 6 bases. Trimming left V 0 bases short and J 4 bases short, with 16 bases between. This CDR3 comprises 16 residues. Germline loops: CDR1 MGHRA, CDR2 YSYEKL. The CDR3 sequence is CASSQDSGTWGYEQYF. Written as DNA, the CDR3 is TGCGCCAGCAGCCAAGATTCGGGGACATGGGGGTACGAGCAGTACTTC.

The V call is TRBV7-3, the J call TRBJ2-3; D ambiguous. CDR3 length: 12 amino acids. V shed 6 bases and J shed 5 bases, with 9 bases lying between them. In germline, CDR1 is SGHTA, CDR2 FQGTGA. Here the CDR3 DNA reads TGTGCCAGCAGTCAACAAGGAGATACGCAGTATTTT. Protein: CASSQQGDTQYF.

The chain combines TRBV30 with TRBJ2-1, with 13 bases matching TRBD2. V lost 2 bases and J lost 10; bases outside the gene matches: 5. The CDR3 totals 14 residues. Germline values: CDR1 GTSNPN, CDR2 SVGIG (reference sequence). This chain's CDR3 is CAWSWTSGGGEQFF. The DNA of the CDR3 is TGTGCCTGGAGTTGGACTAGCGGGGGTGGGGAGCAGTTCTTC. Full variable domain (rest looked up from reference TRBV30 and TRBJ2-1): SQTIHQWPATLVQPVGSPLSLECTVEGTSNPNLYWYRQAAGRGLQLLFYSVGIGQISSEVPQNLSASRPQDRQFILSSKKLLLSDSGFYLCAWSWTSGGGEQFFGPGTRLTVL.

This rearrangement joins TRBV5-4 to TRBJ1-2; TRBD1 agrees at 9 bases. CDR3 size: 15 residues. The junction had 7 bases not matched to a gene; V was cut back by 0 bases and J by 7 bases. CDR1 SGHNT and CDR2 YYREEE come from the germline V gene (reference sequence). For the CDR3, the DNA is TGTGCCAGCAGCTTGGGGGGGGACAGGGTAGCTGGCTACACCTTC. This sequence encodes CASSLGGDRVAGYTF.

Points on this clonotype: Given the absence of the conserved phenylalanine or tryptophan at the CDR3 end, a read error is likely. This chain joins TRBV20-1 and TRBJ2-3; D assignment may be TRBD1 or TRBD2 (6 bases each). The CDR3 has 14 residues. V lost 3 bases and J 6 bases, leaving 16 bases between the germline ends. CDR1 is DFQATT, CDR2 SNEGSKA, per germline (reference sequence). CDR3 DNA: TGCAGTGCTAGGGGGTGGGGGGCAGCGGATACGCAGTATCTT. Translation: CSARGWGAADTQYL.

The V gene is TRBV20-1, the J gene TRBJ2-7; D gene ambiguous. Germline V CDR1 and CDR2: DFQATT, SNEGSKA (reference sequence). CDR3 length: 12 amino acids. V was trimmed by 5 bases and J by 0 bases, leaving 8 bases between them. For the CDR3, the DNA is TGCAGTGCTTCTGATACCTCCTACGAGCAGTACTTC. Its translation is CSASDTSYEQYF.

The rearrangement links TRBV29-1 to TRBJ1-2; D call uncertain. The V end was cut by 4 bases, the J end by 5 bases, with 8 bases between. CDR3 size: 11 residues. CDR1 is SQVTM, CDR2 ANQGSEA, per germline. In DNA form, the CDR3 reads TGCAGCGTTGCAGTCTCTTATGGCTACACCTTC. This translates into CSVAVSYGYTF. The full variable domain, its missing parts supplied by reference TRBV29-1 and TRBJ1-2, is SAVISQKPSRDICQRGTSLTIQCQVDSQVTMMFWYRQQPGQSLTLIATANQGSEATYESGFVIDKFPISRPNLTFSTLTVSNMSPEDSSIYLCSVAVSYGYTFGSGTRLTVV.

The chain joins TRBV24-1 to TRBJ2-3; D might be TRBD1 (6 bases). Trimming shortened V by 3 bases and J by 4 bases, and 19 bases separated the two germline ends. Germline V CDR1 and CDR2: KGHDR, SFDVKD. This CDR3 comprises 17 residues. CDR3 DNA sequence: TGTGCCACCAGTGATCCTTCGACAGGCATGATTTCAGATACGCAGTATTTT. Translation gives CATSDPSTGMISDTQYF.

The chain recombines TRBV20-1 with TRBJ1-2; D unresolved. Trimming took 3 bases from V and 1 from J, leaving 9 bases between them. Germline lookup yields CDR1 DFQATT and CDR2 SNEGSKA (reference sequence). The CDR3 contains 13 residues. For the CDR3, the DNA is TGCAGTGCTAGTGAGACGGATAACTATGGCTACACCTTC. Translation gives CSASETDNYGYTF.

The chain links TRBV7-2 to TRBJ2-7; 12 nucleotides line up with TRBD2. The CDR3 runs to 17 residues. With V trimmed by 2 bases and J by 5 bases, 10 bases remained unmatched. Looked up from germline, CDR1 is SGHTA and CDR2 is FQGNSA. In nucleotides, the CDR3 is TGTGCCAGCAGCTTATGGGCTAGCGGGGGGGCGGGCAACGAGCAGTACTTC. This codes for CASSLWASGGAGNEQYF. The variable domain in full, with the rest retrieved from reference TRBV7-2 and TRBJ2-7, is GAGVSQSPSNKVTEKGKDVELRCDPISGHTALYWYRQSLGQGLEFLIYFQGNSAPDKSGLPSDRFSAERTGGSVSTLTIQRTQQEDSAVYLCASSLWASGGAGNEQYFGPGTRLTVT.

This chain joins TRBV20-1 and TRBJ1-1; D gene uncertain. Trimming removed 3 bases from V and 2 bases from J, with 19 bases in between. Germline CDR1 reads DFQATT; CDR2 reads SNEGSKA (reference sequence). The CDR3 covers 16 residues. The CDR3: CSARTLFGELNTEAFF. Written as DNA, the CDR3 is TGCAGTGCTAGGACCCTTTTCGGGGAACTCAACACTGAAGCTTTCTTT.

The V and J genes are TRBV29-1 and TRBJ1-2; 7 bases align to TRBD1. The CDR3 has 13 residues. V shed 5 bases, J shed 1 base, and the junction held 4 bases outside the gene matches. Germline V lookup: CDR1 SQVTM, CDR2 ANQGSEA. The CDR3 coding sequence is TGCAGCGTTTTAGGGGGCCATAACTATGGCTACACCTTC. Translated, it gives CSVLGGHNYGYTF.

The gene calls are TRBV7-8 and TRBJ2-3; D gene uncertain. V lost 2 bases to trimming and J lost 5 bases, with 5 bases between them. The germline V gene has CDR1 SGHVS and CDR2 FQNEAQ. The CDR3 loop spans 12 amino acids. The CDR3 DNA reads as TGTGCCAGCAGCTTAAGTGGAGATACGCAGTATTTT. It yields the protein CASSLSGDTQYF.